One TCR beta chain is described in this entry. The antigen it binds to is not known. No qualities accompany the bases; no much larger clone lies one base away. The CDR3 has 15 amino acids, counting the end cysteine and phenylalanine. Kept here is only the CDR3 DNA, which spans 45 bases and is read in frame from base 1. The trim is 1 base for V and 5 bases for J, with a gap of 11 bases between the germline ends. The germline V gene supplies CDR1 SGHAT and CDR2 FQNNGV. These data belong to a study of blood T cell repertoires in COVID-19 (TCRdb year 2020). Regarding the study in general: Samples covering the acute and convalescent phases of COVID-19 were provided by collaborators in the United States, Italy and Spain. Subjects who had been exposed to COVID-19, were actively infected with it, or had recovered from it provided the deeply sampled blood TCRbeta repertoires that made up the dataset. The sample metadata nearly always contained a de-identified subject ID, COVID-19 status, age in years and sex. Samples came from the ongoing ImmuneRACE study (first 160 participants) plus 1,254 subjects from 6 global collaborators. The repertoires were released in a freely available public database meant as a resource for research on the immune response to SARS-CoV-2. The prospective study material was composed of cDNA or gDNA derived from T cells, B-cell-depleted T cells, or PBMCs. HLA class I and class II types, where available, came from metadata supplied by the sample provider rather than from assay-based typing.

TCRbeta CDR3 regions were amplified from genomic DNA by means of the immunoSEQ Assay, a bias-controlled multiplex PCR. Turning to the authors' computational methods: The number of nucleated cells in each sample was estimated from the amplification of reference gene primers within the assay. To quantify the absolute abundance of each unique TCRbeta CDR3 rearrangement, sequence reads were collapsed and filtered. For each sample, productive Simpson clonality was calculated as the square root of Simpson's diversity index across productive rearrangements. TCRdb stores this immuneACCESS table with in-frame sequences only. Part of the clones is absent; in the studies checked, under half of the shortfall reflects unresolved V genes, and no reason is known for the rest. That table is the source of V, J and clone size, and D and trimming were worked out from the DNA. The sample table lists under 450,000 clones, around 88% of them with a count of one. The ten top clones hold roughly 12% of the sample.

Study-level results and caveats: How much clinical and demographic metadata was included differed by source and by participant, and the metadata was provided uncurated.

One collaborating source in Seattle enrolled patients while the patients were actively infected and followed the patients over time throughout the course of disease. Whole blood was collected in K2EDTA tubes by collaborating institutions according to the institutions' own protocols. Collaborator samples were shipped for TCRbeta analysis as frozen whole blood, isolated PBMCs, or DNA extracted from either sample type. The receptor chain draws on TRBV11-2 and TRBJ2-2; the D gene is perhaps TRBD2, on 6 matching bases. Input material: peripheral blood. This sequence originates from a woman between 45 and 60 years old with COVID-19, enrolled during active disease. Here the CDR3 is given as CASSLVYAGTGELFF. The bases are TGTGCCAGCAGCTTAGTCTATGCGGGAACCGGGGAGCTGTTTTTT. Here the CDR3 is joined to the reference TRBV11-2 and TRBJ2-2 genes, and the full variable domain is: EAGVAQSPRYKIIEKRQSVAFWCNPISGHATLYWYQQILGQGPKLLIQFQNNGVVDDSQLPKDRFSAERLKGVDSTLKIQPAKLEDSAVYLCASSLVYAGTGELFFGEGSRLTVL.